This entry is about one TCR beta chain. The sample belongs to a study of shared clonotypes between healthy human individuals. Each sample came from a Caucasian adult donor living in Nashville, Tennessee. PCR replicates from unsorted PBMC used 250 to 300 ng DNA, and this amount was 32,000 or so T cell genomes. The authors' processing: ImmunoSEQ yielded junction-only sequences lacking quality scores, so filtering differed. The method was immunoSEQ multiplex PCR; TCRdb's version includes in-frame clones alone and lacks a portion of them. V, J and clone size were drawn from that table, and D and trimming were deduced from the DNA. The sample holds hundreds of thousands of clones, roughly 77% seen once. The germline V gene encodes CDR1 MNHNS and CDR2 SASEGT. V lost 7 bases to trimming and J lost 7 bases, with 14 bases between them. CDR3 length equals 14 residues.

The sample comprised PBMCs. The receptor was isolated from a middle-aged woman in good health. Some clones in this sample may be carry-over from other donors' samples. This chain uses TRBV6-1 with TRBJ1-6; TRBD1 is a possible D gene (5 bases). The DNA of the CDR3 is TGTGCCAGCACCCTCGGGACGGAGAATTCACCCCTCCACTTT. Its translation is CASTLGTENSPLHF.